Listed below are T cell receptor beta chains from one sample, sequenced in a study of T-cell reconstitution after alpha-beta-depleted transplantation in children. From the PCR reads, TCRdb called clonotypes with MiXCR, one entry per CDR3 protein. The table includes about 16,000 distinct CDR3 sequences, around 8.3% detected once. The input for sequencing was PBMCs, mostly from graft donor cells, taken 60 days after TCRalphabeta/CD19-depleted stem cell transplant. All receptors derive from a boy under three years old who had a stem cell transplant for Wiskott-Aldrich syndrome, so the T cells may come from the graft donor. The CDR3 runs from the conserved cysteine through the conserved F or W. The order of the fields is clone size, V gene, J gene, D gene, CDR3 protein, CDR3 DNA. A D gene is named only where the DNA matches it firmly. The listing skips clone size in some rows; elsewhere it reads once, few, many or a size class.

clone size: many; V gene: TRBV12-3/TRBV12-4; J gene: TRBJ2-5; D gene: NA; CDR3 protein: CASSMTAVRPTIQETQYF; CDR3 DNA: TGTGCCAGCAGTATGACAGCGGTACGACCTACGATCCAAGAGACCCAGTACTTC
clone size: NA; V gene: TRBV6-1; J gene: TRBJ2-6; D gene: TRBD2; CDR3 protein: CASGRVLAGSSGANVLTF; CDR3 DNA: TGTGCCAGCGGTCGTGTGCTAGCGGGGAGCTCTGGGGCCAACGTCCTGACTTTC
clone size: many; V gene: TRBV19; J gene: TRBJ2-6; D gene: TRBD2; CDR3 protein: CASSMILAGGPGANVLTF; CDR3 DNA: TGTGCCAGTAGTATGATACTAGCGGGAGGGCCTGGGGCCAACGTCCTGACTTTC
clone size: medium-sized; V gene: TRBV19; J gene: TRBJ2-1; D gene: TRBD1; CDR3 protein: CASRKWDRGDEQFF; CDR3 DNA: TGTGCCAGTAGGAAATGGGACAGGGGAGACGAGCAGTTCTTC
clone size: NA; V gene: TRBV7-2; J gene: TRBJ2-5; D gene: TRBD2; CDR3 protein: CASSFLAGGPLETQYF; CDR3 DNA: TGTGCCAGCAGCTTCCTAGCGGGAGGGCCGTTAGAGACCCAGTACTTC
clone size: many; V gene: TRBV29-1; J gene: TRBJ2-1; D gene: NA; CDR3 protein: CSVRQSANEQFF; CDR3 DNA: TGCAGCGTTAGGCAGTCCGCAAATGAGCAGTTCTTC
clone size: many; V gene: TRBV5-1; J gene: TRBJ2-3; D gene: NA; CDR3 protein: CASSSRLTGSTDTQYF; CDR3 DNA: TGCGCCAGCAGCTCACGTTTAACGGGGAGCACAGATACGCAGTATTTT
clone size: many; V gene: TRBV7-8; J gene: TRBJ2-3; D gene: TRBD2; CDR3 protein: CASSFTSGRENEWYF; CDR3 DNA: TGTGCCAGCAGCTTTACTAGCGGGAGGGAGAATGAGTGGTATTTT
clone size: few; V gene: TRBV5-1; J gene: TRBJ2-7; D gene: TRBD1; CDR3 protein: CASSPGQGAREQYF; CDR3 DNA: TGCGCCAGCAGCCCCGGACAGGGGGCGAGAGAGCAGTACTTC
clone size: NA; V gene: TRBV5-1; J gene: TRBJ2-3; D gene: NA; CDR3 protein: CASSLGGGGLTDTQYF; CDR3 DNA: TGCGCCAGCAGCCTCGGTGGAGGGGGCCTCACAGATACGCAGTATTTT
clone size: many; V gene: TRBV27; J gene: TRBJ2-3; D gene: NA; CDR3 protein: CASRWTDYTDTQYF; CDR3 DNA: TGTGCCAGCAGATGGACAGACTACACAGATACGCAGTATTTT
clone size: many; V gene: TRBV12-3/TRBV12-4; J gene: TRBJ2-1; D gene: NA; CDR3 protein: CASSFSNEQFF; CDR3 DNA: TGTGCCAGCAGTTTTAGCAATGAGCAGTTCTTC
clone size: many; V gene: TRBV6-2/TRBV6-3; J gene: TRBJ2-7; D gene: NA; CDR3 protein: CASRTHGQSYEQYF; CDR3 DNA: TGTGCCAGCAGGACCCACGGACAGTCCTACGAGCAGTACTTC
clone size: NA; V gene: TRBV20-1; J gene: TRBJ2-1; D gene: TRBD2; CDR3 protein: CSARLAGGQNEQFF; CDR3 DNA: TGCAGTGCTAGACTAGCGGGAGGGCAGAATGAGCAGTTCTTC
clone size: many; V gene: TRBV27; J gene: TRBJ2-1; D gene: NA; CDR3 protein: CASINPTFEGDMADNEQFF; CDR3 DNA: TGTGCCAGCATCAACCCTACCTTCGAGGGGGATATGGCGGACAATGAGCAGTTCTTC
clone size: few; V gene: TRBV4-2; J gene: TRBJ1-1; D gene: NA; CDR3 protein: CASTLSSGTSTGAFF; CDR3 DNA: TGTGCCAGCACCCTTAGTTCTGGGACGTCGACCGGAGCTTTCTTT
clone size: many; V gene: TRBV20-1; J gene: TRBJ2-5; D gene: TRBD2; CDR3 protein: CSARVLSGGRRETQYF; CDR3 DNA: TGCAGTGCTAGAGTATTATCTGGCGGGAGAAGAGAGACCCAGTACTTC
clone size: NA; V gene: TRBV18; J gene: TRBJ2-3; D gene: NA; CDR3 protein: CASSPLSRGTDTQYF; CDR3 DNA: TGTGCCAGCTCACCACTGTCCCGGGGCACAGATACGCAGTATTTT
clone size: many; V gene: TRBV6-5; J gene: TRBJ1-1; D gene: NA; CDR3 protein: CASRIGTENTEAFF; CDR3 DNA: TGTGCCAGCAGGATCGGGACGGAGAACACTGAAGCTTTCTTT
clone size: many; V gene: TRBV25-1; J gene: TRBJ1-3; D gene: NA; CDR3 protein: CASSEMSSGNTIYF; CDR3 DNA: TGTGCCAGCAGTGAAATGTCAAGTGGAAACACCATATATTTT
clone size: many; V gene: TRBV5-1; J gene: TRBJ1-1; D gene: TRBD1; CDR3 protein: CASSQGQGDTEAFF; CDR3 DNA: TGCGCCAGCAGCCAAGGACAGGGGGACACTGAAGCTTTCTTT
clone size: NA; V gene: TRBV4-1; J gene: TRBJ1-3; D gene: NA; CDR3 protein: CASSRPEGGNTIYF; CDR3 DNA: TGCGCCAGCAGCCGACCCGAGGGGGGAAACACCATATATTTT
clone size: many; V gene: TRBV24-1; J gene: TRBJ2-1; D gene: TRBD2; CDR3 protein: CATSGGTTTPRSYNEQFF; CDR3 DNA: TGTGCCACCAGTGGGGGGACTACCACGCCCCGCTCCTACAATGAGCAGTTCTTC